The clone carrying this TCR beta chain is a singleton in its sample. The germline gives CDR1 LNHDA, CDR2 SQIVND (reference sequence). Trimming removed 7 bases at V and 1 base at J, with 11 bases between. The CDR3 loop spans 14 amino acids. This record belongs to a study of blood T cell repertoires in COVID-19. For the study at large: The United States, Italy and Spain supplied acute and convalescent COVID-19 samples. Nucleic acid was either cDNA or gDNA, and it came from T cells, B-cell-depleted T cells, or PBMCs.

In the original processing: Amplification with reference gene primers provided the estimates of nucleated cell counts. Here immunoSEQ multiplex PCR was the method, and the copy in TCRdb shows in-frame clones only, minus some. D and trimming come from the DNA, and the V and J calls and clone size come from that table. The table shows some 370,000 clones, with about 89% occurring only once. The chain has TRBV19 and TRBJ1-5, with D hard to call. The sequencing input was peripheral blood. The TCR originated in a man aged 35-49 years with acute or convalescent COVID-19. The CDR3 DNA is TGTGCCAGTACTACGAGATGGAGCAATCAGCCCCAGCATTTT. The encoded protein is CASTTRWSNQPQHF.